A single TCR beta chain is shown here with its context. Antigen specificity is unknown. This record belongs to a study of regulatory T cells in long-lasting Graves disease. Study-wide results and caveats: The study found lower TCR diversity in persistent Graves' patients than in newly diagnosed ones. It was in persistent disease that TRBV28, TRBJ1-2 and TRBJ2-5 were favored.

Trimming removed 10 bases from V and 5 bases from J, with 16 bases in between. This CDR3 region has 13 residues. Per the germline V gene, CDR1 is SGHAT and CDR2 is FQNNGV. Arm-PCR with iRepertoire HTBI primers amplified the CDR3 regions for these TCR beta libraries. TCRdb re-analysed the multiplex PCR reads in MiXCR, keeping a single row per CDR3 protein. The sample lists approximately 400,000 distinct CDR3 sequences, 20% to 30% occurring once. This sample's time point: persistent/refractory GD, antithyroid drugs over 5 years with positive TRAb. With RNA extracted from PBMCs as input, the TCR library was made. Patients came from an endocrinology department in Xi'an, China.

This receptor was obtained from a female donor with Graves disease. Sequenced material: peripheral blood mononuclear cells (PBMCs), taken when the disease was refractory, from a patient treated with antithyroid drugs. The chain recombines TRBV11-2 with TRBJ2-3; D is possibly TRBD1 (6 bases). The chain's CDR3 is CATEDSGRDTQYF. CDR3 nucleotide sequence: TGTGCCACCGAGGACAGTGGGAGAGATACGCAGTATTTT.